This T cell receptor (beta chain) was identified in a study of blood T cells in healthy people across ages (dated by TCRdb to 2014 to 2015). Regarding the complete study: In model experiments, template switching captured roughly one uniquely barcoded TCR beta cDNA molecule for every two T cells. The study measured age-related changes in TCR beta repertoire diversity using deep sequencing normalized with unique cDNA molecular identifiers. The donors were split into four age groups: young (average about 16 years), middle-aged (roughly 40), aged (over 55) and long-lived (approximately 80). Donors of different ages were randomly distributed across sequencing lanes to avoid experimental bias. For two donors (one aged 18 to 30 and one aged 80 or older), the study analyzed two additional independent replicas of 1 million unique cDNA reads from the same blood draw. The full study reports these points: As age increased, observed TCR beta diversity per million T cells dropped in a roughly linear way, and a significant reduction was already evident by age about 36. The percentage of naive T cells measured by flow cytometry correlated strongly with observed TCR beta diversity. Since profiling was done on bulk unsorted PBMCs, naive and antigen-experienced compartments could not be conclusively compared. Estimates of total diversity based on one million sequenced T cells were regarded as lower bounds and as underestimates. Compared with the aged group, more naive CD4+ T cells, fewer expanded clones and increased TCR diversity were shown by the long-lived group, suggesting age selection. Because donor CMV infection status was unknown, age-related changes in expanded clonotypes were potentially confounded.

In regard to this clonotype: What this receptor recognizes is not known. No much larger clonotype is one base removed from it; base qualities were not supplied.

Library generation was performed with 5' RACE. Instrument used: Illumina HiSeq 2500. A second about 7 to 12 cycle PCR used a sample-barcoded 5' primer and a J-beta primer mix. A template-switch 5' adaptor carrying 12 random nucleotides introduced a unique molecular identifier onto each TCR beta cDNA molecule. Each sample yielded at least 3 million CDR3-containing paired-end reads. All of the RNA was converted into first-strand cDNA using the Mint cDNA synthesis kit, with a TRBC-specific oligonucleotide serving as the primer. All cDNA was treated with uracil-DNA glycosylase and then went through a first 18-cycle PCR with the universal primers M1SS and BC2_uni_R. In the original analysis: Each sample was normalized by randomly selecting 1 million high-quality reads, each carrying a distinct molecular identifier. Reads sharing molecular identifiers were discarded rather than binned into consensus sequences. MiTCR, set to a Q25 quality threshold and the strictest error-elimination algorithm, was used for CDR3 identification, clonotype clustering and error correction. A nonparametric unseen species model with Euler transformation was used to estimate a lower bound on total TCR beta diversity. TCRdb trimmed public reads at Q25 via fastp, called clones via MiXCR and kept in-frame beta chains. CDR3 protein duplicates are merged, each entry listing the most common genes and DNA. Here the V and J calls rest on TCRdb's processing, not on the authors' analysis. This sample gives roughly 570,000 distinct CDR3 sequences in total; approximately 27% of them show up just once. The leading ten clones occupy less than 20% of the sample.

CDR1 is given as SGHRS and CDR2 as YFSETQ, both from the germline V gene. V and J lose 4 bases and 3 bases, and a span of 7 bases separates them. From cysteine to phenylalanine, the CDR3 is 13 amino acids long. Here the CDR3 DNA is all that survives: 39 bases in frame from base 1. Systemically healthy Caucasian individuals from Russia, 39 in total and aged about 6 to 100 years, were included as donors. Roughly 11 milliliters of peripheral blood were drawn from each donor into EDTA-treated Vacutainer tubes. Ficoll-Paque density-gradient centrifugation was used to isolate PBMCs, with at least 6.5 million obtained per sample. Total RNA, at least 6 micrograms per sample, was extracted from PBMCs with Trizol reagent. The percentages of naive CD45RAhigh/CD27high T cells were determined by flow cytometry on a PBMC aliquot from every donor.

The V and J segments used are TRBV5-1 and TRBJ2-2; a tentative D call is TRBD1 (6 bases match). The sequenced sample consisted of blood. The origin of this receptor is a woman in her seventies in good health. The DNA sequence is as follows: TGCGCCAGCAGCCCAGGGGACACCGGGGAGCTGTTTTTT. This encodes CASSPGDTGELFF.